The next 4 T cell receptor beta chains were all read from a single sample in a study of blood T cell repertoires in COVID-19. Libraries were prepared by immunoSEQ multiplex PCR; TCRdb keeps only in-frame clonotypes and omits some of them. This table has fewer than 200,000 clones, about four fifths appearing once. Sequenced input: peripheral blood. The source of these receptors is a man aged 55 to 69 with acute or convalescent COVID-19.

This clone has just one count. The chain uses TRBV29-1 and TRBJ2-1, with TRBD2 as a possible D gene (5 bases). The CDR3 loop spans 12 amino acids. From germline, CDR1 is SQVTM and CDR2 ANQGSEA. Trimming stripped 4 bases from V and 7 bases from J, with 11 bases between. CDR3 loop: CSVGFWRNEQFF. The CDR3 DNA follows: TGCAGCGTTGGGTTTTGGAGGAATGAGCAGTTCTTC.

The chain links TRBV5-1 to TRBJ2-7; 9 nucleotides agree with TRBD2. CDR1 and CDR2 (germline): SGHRS, YFSETQ. V shed 0 bases and J 5 bases; nucleotides not matched to a gene: 9. The CDR3 sequence is 16 residues long. As DNA, the CDR3 is TGCGCCAGCAGCTTGGAACCTAGCGGGACTAGCCACGAGCAGTACTTC. This encodes CASSLEPSGTSHEQYF. Looking up the rest from reference TRBV5-1 and TRBJ2-7 gives the full variable domain: KAGVTQTPRYLIKTRGQQVTLSCSPISGHRSVSWYQQTPGQGLQFLFEYFSETQRNKGNFPGRFSGRQFSNSRSEMNVSTLELGDSALYLCASSLEPSGTSHEQYFGPGTRLTVT.

In DNA, the CDR3 is TGTGCCAGCAGTTACGGGATTCGGGGATTGAAGCTCTCTGGAAACACCATATATTTT. The encoded protein is CASSYGIRGLKLSGNTIYF. The J gene is TRBJ1-3, the V gene TRBV6-2 or TRBV6-3; D not resolved. Germline CDR1 and CDR2: MNHEY and SVGEGT. V lost 2 bases, J lost 0 bases, and 20 bases lay in between. The CDR3 has 19 amino acids.

The CDR3 DNA follows: TGTGCCAGCAGCTTAGGCAGCGGGGGGGCTTTAAATGAGCAGTTCTTC. Protein: CASSLGSGGALNEQFF. The V gene is TRBV7-3, the J gene TRBJ2-1; 10 positions agree with TRBD2. Germline V CDR1 and CDR2: SGHTA, FQGTGA. J gave up 7 bases and V 2 bases, and 8 bases lay outside the gene matches. This CDR3 has 16 amino acids. The complete variable domain, with remaining parts taken from reference TRBV7-3 and TRBJ2-1, reads GAGVSQTPSNKVTEKGKYVELRCDPISGHTALYWYRQSLGQGPEFLIYFQGTGAADDSGLPNDRFFAVRPEGSVSTLKIQRTERGDSAVYLCASSLGSGGALNEQFFGPGTRLTVL.